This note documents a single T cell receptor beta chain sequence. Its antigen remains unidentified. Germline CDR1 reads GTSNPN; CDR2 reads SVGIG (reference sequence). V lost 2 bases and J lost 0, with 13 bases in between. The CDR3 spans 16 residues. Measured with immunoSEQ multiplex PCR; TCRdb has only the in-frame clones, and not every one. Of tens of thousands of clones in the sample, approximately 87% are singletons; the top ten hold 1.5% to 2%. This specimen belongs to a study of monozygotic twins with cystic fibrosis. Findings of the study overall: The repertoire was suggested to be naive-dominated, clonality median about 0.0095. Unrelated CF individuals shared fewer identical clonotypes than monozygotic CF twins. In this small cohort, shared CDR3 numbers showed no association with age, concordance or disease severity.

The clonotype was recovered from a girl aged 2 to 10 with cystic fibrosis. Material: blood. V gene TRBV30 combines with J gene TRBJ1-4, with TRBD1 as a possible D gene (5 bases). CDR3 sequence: CAWSIGAAATNEKLFF. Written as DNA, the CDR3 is TGTGCCTGGAGTATCGGGGCCGCTGCAACTAATGAAAAACTGTTTTTT.